This T cell receptor beta chain was recorded in a study of cytomegalovirus exposure and HLA in healthy donors. Study-wide background: Within an early data release were 65 million to 90 million unique TCRs drawn from HLA-typed donors.

A multiplex PCR was run with 60 Vbeta primers and 13 Jbeta primers. The table came from immunoSEQ multiplex PCR; TCRdb's copy has only in-frame clones and leaves some out. Counted here are around 120,000 clones, 74% occurring once; the ten biggest clones make up 2.6%. This clone was seen more than once but under ten times. The CDR3 is made up of 14 amino acids. In germline, CDR1 is SGHDN, CDR2 FVKESK. Trimming removed 3 bases at V and 0 bases at J, with 6 bases between. The chain combines TRBV14 with TRBJ2-1; D gene unclear. The receptor was derived from a man aged 50 or older in good health and CMV-seropositive. Sequencing was carried out using PBMCs. The CDR3: CASSHLSSYNEQFF. DNA of the CDR3: TGTGCCAGCAGCCACCTCAGCTCCTACAATGAGCAGTTCTTC.